What follows is one T cell receptor (beta chain) and its context. The source of the sample is a study of T cell repertoires in cytomegalovirus infection. One entry per CDR3 protein results from TCRdb running MiXCR on the reads. Of about 740,000 distinct CDR3 sequences listed, 35% to 40% are singletons. Trimming took 1 base from V and 0 from J; bases not matched to a gene: 2. The CDR3 loop spans 15 amino acids. Germline assignment: CDR1 DFQATT and CDR2 SNEGSKA (reference sequence). This sequence originates from a human donor in good health (CMV status not recorded). Some clones in this sample may be carry-over from other donors' samples. Sequencing input: PBMCs. The chain carries TRBV20-1 and TRBJ2-1, with 8 bases fitting TRBD2. The CDR3 region is CSARVAGSSYNEQFF. The DNA for the CDR3 is TGCAGTGCTAGAGTAGCGGGAAGCTCCTACAATGAGCAGTTCTTC.